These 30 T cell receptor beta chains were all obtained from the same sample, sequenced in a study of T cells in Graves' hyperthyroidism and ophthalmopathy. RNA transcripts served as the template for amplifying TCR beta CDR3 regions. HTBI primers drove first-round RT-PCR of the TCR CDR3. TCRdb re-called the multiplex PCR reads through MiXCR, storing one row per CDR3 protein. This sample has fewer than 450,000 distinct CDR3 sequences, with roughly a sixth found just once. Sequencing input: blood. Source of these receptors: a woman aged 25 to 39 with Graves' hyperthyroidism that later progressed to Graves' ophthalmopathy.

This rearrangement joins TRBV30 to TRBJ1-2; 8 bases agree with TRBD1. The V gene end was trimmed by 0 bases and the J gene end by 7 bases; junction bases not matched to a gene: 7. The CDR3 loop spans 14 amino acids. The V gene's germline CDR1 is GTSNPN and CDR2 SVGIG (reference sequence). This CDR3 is CAWSVEQGALGYTF. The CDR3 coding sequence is TGTGCCTGGAGTGTGGAGCAGGGGGCGCTTGGCTACACCTTC.

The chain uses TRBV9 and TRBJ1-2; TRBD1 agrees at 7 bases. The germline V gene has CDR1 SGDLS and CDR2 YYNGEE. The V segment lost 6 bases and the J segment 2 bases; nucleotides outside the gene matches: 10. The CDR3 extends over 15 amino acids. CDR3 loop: CASTLTTGSNYGYTF. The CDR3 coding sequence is TGTGCCAGCACCCTAACGACAGGGTCAAACTATGGCTACACCTTC.

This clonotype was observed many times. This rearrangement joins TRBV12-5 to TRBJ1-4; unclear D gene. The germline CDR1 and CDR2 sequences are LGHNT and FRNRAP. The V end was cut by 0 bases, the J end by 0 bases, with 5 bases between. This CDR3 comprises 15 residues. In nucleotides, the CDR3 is TGTGCTAGTGGTTTGGTGGCAACAACTAATGAAAAACTGTTTTTT. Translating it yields CASGLVATTNEKLFF.

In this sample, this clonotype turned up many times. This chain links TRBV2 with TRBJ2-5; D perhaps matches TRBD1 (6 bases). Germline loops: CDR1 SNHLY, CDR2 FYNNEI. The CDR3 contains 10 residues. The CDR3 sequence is CGTGHETQYF. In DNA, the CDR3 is TGTGGCACAGGGCACGAGACCCAGTACTTC.

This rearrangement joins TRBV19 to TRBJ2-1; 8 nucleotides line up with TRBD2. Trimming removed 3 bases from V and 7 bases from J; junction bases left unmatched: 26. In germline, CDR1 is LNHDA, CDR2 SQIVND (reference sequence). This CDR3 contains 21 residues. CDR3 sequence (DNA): TGTGCCAGTAGTATGAGGGGCCCGAGTCGCCGGGAGGGCCACCGGTGGAATGAGCAGTTCTTC. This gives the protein CASSMRGPSRREGHRWNEQFF.

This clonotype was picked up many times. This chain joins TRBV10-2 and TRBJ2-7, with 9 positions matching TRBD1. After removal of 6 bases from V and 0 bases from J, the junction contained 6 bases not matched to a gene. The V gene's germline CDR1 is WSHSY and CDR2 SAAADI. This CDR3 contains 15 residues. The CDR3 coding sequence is TGCGCCAGCAGATCCGGGACAGGGAGCTCCTACGAGCAGTACTTC. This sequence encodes CASRSGTGSSYEQYF.

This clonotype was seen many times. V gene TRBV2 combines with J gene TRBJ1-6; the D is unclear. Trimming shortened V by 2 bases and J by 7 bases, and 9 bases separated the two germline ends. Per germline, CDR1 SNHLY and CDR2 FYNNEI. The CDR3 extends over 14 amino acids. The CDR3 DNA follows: TGTGCCAGCAGTGAACGGACGAACAATTCACCCCTCCACTTT. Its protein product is CASSERTNNSPLHF.

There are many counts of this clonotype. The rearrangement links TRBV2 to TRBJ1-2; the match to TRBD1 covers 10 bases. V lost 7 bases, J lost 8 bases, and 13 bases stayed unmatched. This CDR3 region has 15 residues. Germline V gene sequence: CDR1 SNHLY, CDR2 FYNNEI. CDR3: CASNRGDRGSSGYTF. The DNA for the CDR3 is TGTGCCAGCAATAGGGGGGACAGGGGTTCTTCGGGCTACACCTTC.

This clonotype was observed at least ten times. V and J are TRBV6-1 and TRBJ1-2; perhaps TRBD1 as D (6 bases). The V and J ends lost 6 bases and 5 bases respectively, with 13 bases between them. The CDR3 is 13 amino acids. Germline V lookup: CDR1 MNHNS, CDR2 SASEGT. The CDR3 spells CASSVGQTYGYTF. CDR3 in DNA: TGTGCCAGCAGCGTAGGACAGACGTATGGCTACACCTTC.

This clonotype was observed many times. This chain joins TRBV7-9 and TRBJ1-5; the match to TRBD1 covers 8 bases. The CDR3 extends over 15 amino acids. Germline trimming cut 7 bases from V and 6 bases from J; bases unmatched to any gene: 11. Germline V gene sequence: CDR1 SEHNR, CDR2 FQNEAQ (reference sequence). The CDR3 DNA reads TGTGCCAGCACCGCGGATGGGCAGGGGGCTCAGCCCCAGCATTTT. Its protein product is CASTADGQGAQPQHF.

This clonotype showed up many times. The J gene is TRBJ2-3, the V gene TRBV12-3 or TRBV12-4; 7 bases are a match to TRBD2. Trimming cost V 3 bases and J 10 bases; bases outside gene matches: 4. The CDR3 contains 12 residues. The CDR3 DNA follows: TGTGCCAGCAGTTTCCCTAGCGGCTCGCAGTATTTT. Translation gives CASSFPSGSQYF.

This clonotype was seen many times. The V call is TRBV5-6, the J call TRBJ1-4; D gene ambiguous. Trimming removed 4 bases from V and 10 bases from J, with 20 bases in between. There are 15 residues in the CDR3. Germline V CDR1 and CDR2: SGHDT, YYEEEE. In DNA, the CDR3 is TGTGCCAGCAGCCTTCGCCAAACAAGATCCGGAAAACTGTTTTTT. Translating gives CASSLRQTRSGKLFF.

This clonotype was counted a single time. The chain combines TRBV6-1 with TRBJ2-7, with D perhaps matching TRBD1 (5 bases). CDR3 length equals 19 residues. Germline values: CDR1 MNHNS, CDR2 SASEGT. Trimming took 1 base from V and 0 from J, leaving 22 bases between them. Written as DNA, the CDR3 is TGTGCCAGCAGTGAAGAACGGCAGGGCCAACCGTCCCTCTCCTACGAGCAGTACTTC. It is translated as CASSEERQGQPSLSYEQYF.

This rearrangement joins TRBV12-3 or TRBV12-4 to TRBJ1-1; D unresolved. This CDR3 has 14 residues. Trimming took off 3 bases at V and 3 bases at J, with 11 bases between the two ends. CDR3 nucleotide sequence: TGTGCCAGCAGTTTCGAATTAAGGGACACTGAAGCTTTCTTT. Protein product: CASSFELRDTEAFF.

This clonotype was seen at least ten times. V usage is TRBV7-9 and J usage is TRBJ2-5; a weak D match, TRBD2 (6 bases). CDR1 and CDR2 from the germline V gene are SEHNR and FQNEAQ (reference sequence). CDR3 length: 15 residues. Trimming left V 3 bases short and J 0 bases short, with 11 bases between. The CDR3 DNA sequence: TGTGCCAGCAGCTTCCTGGCGGGAAACCAAGAGACCCAGTACTTC. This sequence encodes CASSFLAGNQETQYF.

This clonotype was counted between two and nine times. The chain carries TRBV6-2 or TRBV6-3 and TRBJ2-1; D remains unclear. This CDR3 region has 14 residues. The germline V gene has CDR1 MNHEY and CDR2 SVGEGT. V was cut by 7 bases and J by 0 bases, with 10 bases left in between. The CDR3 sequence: CASTGRPSYNEQFF. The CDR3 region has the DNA TGTGCCAGCACTGGACGGCCCTCCTACAATGAGCAGTTCTTC.

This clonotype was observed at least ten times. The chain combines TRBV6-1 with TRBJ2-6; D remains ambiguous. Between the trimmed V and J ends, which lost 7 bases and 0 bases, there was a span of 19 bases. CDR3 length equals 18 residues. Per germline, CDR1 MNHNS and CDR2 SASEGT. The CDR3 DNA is TGTGCCAGCATCCCCGACGGAACGACGTACTCTGGGGCCAACGTCCTGACTTTC. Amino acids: CASIPDGTTYSGANVLTF.

As DNA, the CDR3 is TGTGCCAGCAGCCCCAGGAGGGGGGCGCAAGTATACGAGCAGTACTTC. Translating gives CASSPRRGAQVYEQYF. The rearrangement uses TRBV3-1 and TRBJ2-7; either TRBD1 or TRBD2 may supply D (6 bases each). V lost 4 bases to trimming and J lost 4 bases, with 20 bases between them. The CDR3 runs to 16 residues. The germline V gene encodes CDR1 LGHDT and CDR2 YNNKEL (reference sequence).

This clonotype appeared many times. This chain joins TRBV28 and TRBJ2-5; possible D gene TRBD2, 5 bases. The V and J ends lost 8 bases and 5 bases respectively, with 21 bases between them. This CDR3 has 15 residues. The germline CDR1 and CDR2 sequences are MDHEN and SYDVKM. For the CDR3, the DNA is TGTGCCAGCGCGCCGGCCGAGAGGGTCGCGGAGACCCAGTACTTC. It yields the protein CASAPAERVAETQYF.

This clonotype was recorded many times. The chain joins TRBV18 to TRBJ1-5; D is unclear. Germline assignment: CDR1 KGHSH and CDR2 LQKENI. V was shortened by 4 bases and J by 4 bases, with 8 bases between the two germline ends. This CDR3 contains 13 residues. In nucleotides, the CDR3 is TGTGCCAGCTCACAGGGTAGGAATCAGCCCCAGCATTTT. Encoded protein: CASSQGRNQPQHF.

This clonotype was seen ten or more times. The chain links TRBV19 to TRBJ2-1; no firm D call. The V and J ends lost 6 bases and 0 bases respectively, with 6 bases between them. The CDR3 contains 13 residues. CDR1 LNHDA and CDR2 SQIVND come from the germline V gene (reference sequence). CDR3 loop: CASSKSSYNEQFF. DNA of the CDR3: TGTGCCAGTAGCAAAAGCTCCTACAATGAGCAGTTCTTC.

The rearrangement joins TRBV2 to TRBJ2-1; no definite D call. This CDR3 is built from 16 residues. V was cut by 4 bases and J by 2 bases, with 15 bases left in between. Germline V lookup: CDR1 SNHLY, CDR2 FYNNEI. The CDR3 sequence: CASSVIGGDTYNEQFF. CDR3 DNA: TGTGCCAGCAGTGTAATCGGCGGAGACACCTACAATGAGCAGTTCTTC.

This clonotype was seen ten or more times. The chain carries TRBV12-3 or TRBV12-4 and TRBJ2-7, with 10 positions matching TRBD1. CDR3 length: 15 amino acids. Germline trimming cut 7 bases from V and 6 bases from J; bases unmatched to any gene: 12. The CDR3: CASTYRGQGLTEQYF. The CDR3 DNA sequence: TGTGCCAGCACCTACCGGGGACAGGGGCTCACCGAGCAGTACTTC.

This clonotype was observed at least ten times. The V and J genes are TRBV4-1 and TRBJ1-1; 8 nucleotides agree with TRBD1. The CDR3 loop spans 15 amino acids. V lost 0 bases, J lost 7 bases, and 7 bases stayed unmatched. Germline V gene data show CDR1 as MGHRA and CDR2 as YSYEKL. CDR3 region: CASSQEGRGRDEAFF. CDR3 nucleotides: TGCGCCAGCAGCCAAGAAGGCAGGGGGCGAGATGAAGCTTTCTTT.

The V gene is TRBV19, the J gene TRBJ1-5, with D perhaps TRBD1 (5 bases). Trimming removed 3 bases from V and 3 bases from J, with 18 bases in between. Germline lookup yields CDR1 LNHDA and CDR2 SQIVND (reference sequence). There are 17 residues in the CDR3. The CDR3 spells CASSIRSGLTFNQPQHF. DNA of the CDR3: TGTGCCAGTAGTATTCGGTCGGGACTGACTTTCAATCAGCCCCAGCATTTT.

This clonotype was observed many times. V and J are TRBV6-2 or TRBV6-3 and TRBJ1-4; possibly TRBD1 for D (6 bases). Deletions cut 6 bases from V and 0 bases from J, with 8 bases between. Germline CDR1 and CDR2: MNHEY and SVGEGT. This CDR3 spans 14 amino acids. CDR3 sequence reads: CASRRTATNEKLFF. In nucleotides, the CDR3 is TGTGCCAGCAGGCGGACAGCAACTAATGAAAAACTGTTTTTT.

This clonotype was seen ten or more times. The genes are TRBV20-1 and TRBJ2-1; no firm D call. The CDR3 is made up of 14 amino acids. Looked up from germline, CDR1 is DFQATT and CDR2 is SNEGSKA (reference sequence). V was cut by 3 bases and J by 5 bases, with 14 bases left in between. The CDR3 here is CSASLFPGDNEQFF. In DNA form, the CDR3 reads TGCAGTGCTAGTTTGTTCCCAGGTGACAATGAGCAGTTCTTC.

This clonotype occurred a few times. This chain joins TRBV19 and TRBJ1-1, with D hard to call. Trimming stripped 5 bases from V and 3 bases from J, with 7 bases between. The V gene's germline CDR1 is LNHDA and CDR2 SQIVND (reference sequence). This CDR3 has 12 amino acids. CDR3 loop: CASSVGYTEAFF. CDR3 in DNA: TGTGCCAGTAGTGTGGGCTACACTGAAGCTTTCTTT.

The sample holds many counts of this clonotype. The CDR3 bases are TGTGCCAGCAGCTCCATCCGATTGGGGCAGTTCTTC. Translated: CASSSIRLGQFF. V usage is TRBV11-2 and J usage is TRBJ2-1, with D uncertain. V was trimmed by 4 bases and J by 12 bases, leaving 13 bases between them. The V gene's germline CDR1 is SGHAT and CDR2 FQNNGV. The CDR3 runs to 12 residues.

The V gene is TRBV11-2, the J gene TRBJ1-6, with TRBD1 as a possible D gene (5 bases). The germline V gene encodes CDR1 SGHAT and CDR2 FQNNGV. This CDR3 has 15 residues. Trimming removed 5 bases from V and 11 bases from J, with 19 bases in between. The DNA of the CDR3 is TGTGCCAGCAGCCCGCGGCAGGGCACTGGGACACCCCTCCACTTT. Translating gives CASSPRQGTGTPLHF.